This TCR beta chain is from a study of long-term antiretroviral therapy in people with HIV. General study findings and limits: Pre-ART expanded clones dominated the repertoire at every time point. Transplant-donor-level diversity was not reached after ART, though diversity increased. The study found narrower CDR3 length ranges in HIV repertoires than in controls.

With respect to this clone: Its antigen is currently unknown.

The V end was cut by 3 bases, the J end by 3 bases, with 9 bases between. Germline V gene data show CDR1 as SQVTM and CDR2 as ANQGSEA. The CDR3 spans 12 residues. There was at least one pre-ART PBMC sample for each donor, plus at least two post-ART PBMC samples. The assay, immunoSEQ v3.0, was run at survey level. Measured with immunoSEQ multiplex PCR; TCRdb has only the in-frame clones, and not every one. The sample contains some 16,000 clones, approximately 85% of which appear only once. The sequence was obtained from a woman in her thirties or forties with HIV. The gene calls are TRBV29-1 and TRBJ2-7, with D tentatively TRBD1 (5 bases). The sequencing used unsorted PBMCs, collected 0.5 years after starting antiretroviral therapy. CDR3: CSVEGPGYEQYF. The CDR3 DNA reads TGCAGCGTTGAGGGGCCAGGCTACGAGCAGTACTTC.